These 21 T cell receptor beta chains were all obtained from the same sample, sequenced in a study of human T cells and chemical hapten exposure (dated by TCRdb to the early 2020s). The library was generated by RACE. The instrument given in TCRdb is NextSeq 500. The public reads were run again by TCRdb, first through fastp at Q25 and then through MiXCR, and only productive beta chains were kept. Under each unique CDR3 protein, matching rows form one entry showing the most common genes and DNA. Present in this sample are about 90,000 distinct CDR3 sequences, about 11% of which were seen just once. The ten largest clones capture 1.1% of the sample. This specimen's time point label, interpreted: patch test 3, about 24 weeks after DPC sensitization. The treatment or condition label, as the study defines it: therapeutic diphenylcyclopropenone sensitization with weekly scalp DPC. Material: whole blood, obtained in connection with sensitization to the hapten diphenylcyclopropenone (DPC). Every receptor here comes from a woman in her thirties with alopecia areata. Some clones in this sample may be carry-over from other donors' samples.

This clonotype showed up many times. The V call is TRBV24-1, the J call TRBJ2-3; the D gene is possibly TRBD2 (7 bases). The CDR3 consists of 17 residues. V was cut by 3 bases and J by 4 bases, with 19 bases left in between. CDR1 KGHDR and CDR2 SFDVKD come from the germline V gene. The CDR3 region has the DNA TGTGCCACCAGTGATCAGACAGGACTAGTCGGCGCAGATACGCAGTATTTT. This translates into CATSDQTGLVGADTQYF.

This chain links TRBV6-1 with TRBJ1-5; D may be TRBD1 (6 bases). Germline CDR1 is MNHNS and CDR2 is SASEGT. The CDR3 contains 16 residues. Trimming shortened V by 8 bases and J by 4 bases, and 21 bases separated the two germline ends. CDR3 region: CASATVTQGINQPQHF. In nucleotides, the CDR3 is TGTGCCAGCGCCACGGTTACACAGGGAATTAATCAGCCCCAGCATTTT.

This sequence joins TRBV20-1 and TRBJ1-1; 7 bases are a match to TRBD1. V gave up 5 bases and J gave up 4 bases; unmatched junction bases: 10. The CDR3 contains 14 residues. The germline gives CDR1 DFQATT, CDR2 SNEGSKA (reference sequence). CDR3 in amino acids: CSAPGGQWITEAFF. CDR3 coding DNA: TGCAGTGCTCCTGGGGGACAGTGGATCACTGAAGCTTTCTTT.

This chain uses TRBV5-1 with TRBJ1-1; D ambiguous. Looked up from germline, CDR1 is SGHRS and CDR2 is YFSETQ. This CDR3 is built from 15 residues. Trimming took off 4 bases at V and 1 base at J, with 14 bases between the two ends. The CDR3 reads CASSLETQPNTEAFF. The CDR3 DNA reads TGCGCCAGCAGCCTGGAGACACAACCGAACACTGAAGCTTTCTTT.

The chain joins TRBV3-1 to TRBJ2-7; D perhaps matches TRBD2 (5 bases). This CDR3 has 15 residues. Germline values: CDR1 LGHDT, CDR2 YNNKEL (reference sequence). Trimming pared 0 bases from V and 0 bases from J, leaving 9 bases between. CDR3 sequence: CASSQDSVSSYEQYF. The CDR3 region has the DNA TGTGCCAGCAGCCAAGATAGCGTTAGCTCCTACGAGCAGTACTTC.

This clonotype was recorded many times. The genes are TRBV7-3 and TRBJ2-3, with 13 bases matching TRBD2. The length of the CDR3 is 16 residues. Germline values: CDR1 SGHTA, CDR2 FQGTGA. After removal of 4 bases from V and 2 bases from J, the junction contained 3 bases not matched to a gene. CDR3 sequence (DNA): TGTGCCAGCAGCTCAGGACTAGCGGGAGACACAGATACGCAGTATTTT. This encodes CASSSGLAGDTDTQYF.

V gene TRBV28 combines with J gene TRBJ2-1, with unresolved D. V was cut by 5 bases and J by 14 bases, with 16 bases left in between. The germline CDR1 and CDR2 sequences are MDHEN and SYDVKM. CDR3 length: 12 residues. The CDR3 coding sequence is TGTGCCAGCAGTCCCTCCCAGCGCTGGGAGTTCTTC. Its protein is CASSPSQRWEFF.

The chain uses TRBV7-2 and TRBJ2-1; no definite D call. V was shortened by 5 bases and J by 10 bases, with 12 bases between the two germline ends. The CDR3 loop spans 12 amino acids. CDR1 and CDR2 from the germline V gene are SGHTA and FQGNSA. The CDR3 loop reads CASSETPGEQFF. The CDR3, as DNA: TGTGCCAGCAGCGAAACCCCTGGGGAGCAGTTCTTC.

This clonotype was found a few times. This chain connects TRBV6-1 to TRBJ2-5, with D unresolved. The ends were cut back, 0 bases at V and 7 bases at J, with 9 bases in the middle. The V gene's germline CDR1 is MNHNS and CDR2 SASEGT. The CDR3 loop spans 13 amino acids. The CDR3 DNA follows: TGTGCCAGCAGTGAAGCGCGGATTGGGACCCAGTACTTC. Translating gives CASSEARIGTQYF.

The J gene is TRBJ2-2, the V gene TRBV29-1, with 9 bases identical to TRBD2. V dropped 7 bases and J dropped 1; count of bases not matched to a gene: 4. CDR3 length: 14 residues. CDR1 and CDR2 (germline): SQVTM, ANQGSEA. CDR3 amino acids: CSAKTSGNTGELFF. In DNA form, the CDR3 reads TGCAGCGCTAAGACTAGCGGGAACACCGGGGAGCTGTTTTTT.

Only a few counts were recorded for this clonotype. The rearrangement uses TRBV21-1 and TRBJ2-1; no check of the table's D call, TRBD1, against the DNA was made. TRBV21-1 is shown as a pseudogene. The CDR3 runs 16 residues. As DNA, the CDR3 is TGTGCCAGCAGCAAACCCCCAAAGGGGGAAAAGAATGAGCAGTTCTTC. It specifies CASSKPPKGEKNEQFF.

J is TRBJ2-4 and V is TRBV28, with D possibly being TRBD1 (6 bases). Germline CDR1 reads MDHEN; CDR2 reads SYDVKM. Trimming shortened V by 4 bases and J by 9 bases, and 16 bases separated the two germline ends. The length of the CDR3 is 14 residues. For the CDR3, the DNA is TGTGCCAGCAGTTATAATCAGGGGATAAGCATTCAGTACTTC. The encoded protein is CASSYNQGISIQYF.

Ten or more counts support this clonotype. V usage is TRBV6-2 or TRBV6-3 and J usage is TRBJ2-7, with a weak D call TRBD2 (5 bases). In germline, CDR1 is MNHEY, CDR2 SVGEGT. This CDR3 region has 17 residues. V gave up 5 bases and J gave up 2 bases, with 22 bases separating them. The CDR3 here is CASSPRFGDEFPYEQYF. The CDR3 DNA sequence: TGTGCCAGCAGTCCGCGTTTCGGGGATGAATTCCCCTACGAGCAGTACTTC.

This clonotype was seen many times. The chain joins TRBV7-7 to TRBJ2-1; D possibly uses TRBD1 or TRBD2 (5 bases each). Germline assignment: CDR1 SSHAT and CDR2 FNYEAQ (reference sequence). The CDR3 length is 15 residues. Trimming left V 1 base short and J 7 bases short, with 14 bases between. CDR3 sequence: CASSLGGGFINEQFF. CDR3 sequence (DNA): TGTGCCAGCAGCTTAGGGGGCGGGTTTATAAATGAGCAGTTCTTC.

This clonotype was detected ten times or more. This chain connects TRBV7-2 to TRBJ1-3; no definite D call. V lost 4 bases and J lost 0, with 10 bases in between. Germline V CDR1 and CDR2: SGHTA, FQGNSA. CDR3 length: 15 residues. CDR3 protein: CASSSMPGSGNTIYF. The CDR3 DNA is TGTGCCAGCAGCTCCATGCCGGGCTCTGGAAACACCATATATTTT. The full variable domain, in which reference TRBV7-2 and TRBJ1-3 provide the parts outside the CDR3, is GAGVSQSPSNKVTEKGKDVELRCDPISGHTALYWYRQSLGQGLEFLIYFQGNSAPDKSGLPSDRFSAERTGGSVSTLTIQRTQQEDSAVYLCASSSMPGSGNTIYFGEGSWLTVV.

The chain carries TRBV6-1 and TRBJ2-1; TRBD2 is a possible D gene (6 bases). Germline lookup yields CDR1 MNHNS and CDR2 SASEGT. V was cut by 5 bases and J by 8 bases, with 16 bases left in between. The CDR3 extends over 14 amino acids. CDR3 region: CASSNRLVSDEQFF. In DNA, the CDR3 is TGTGCCAGCAGTAATCGACTAGTCTCAGATGAGCAGTTCTTC.

This clonotype was recorded at least ten times. This chain links TRBV20-1 with TRBJ2-2; D is undetermined. Per germline, CDR1 DFQATT and CDR2 SNEGSKA (reference sequence). The V end lost 3 bases, the J end lost 5 bases, and 19 bases lay between the germline ends. This CDR3 contains 16 residues. The CDR3 region is CSARDGGLGKTGELFF. CDR3 nucleotides: TGCAGTGCTAGGGATGGTGGTCTAGGAAAGACCGGGGAGCTGTTTTTT.

The rearrangement joins TRBV5-1 to TRBJ1-1, with 7 bases that match TRBD1. J lost 4 bases, V lost 0 bases, and 3 bases had no gene match. The CDR3 is made up of 14 amino acids. Germline V lookup: CDR1 SGHRS, CDR2 YFSETQ. The CDR3 coding sequence is TGCGCCAGCAGCTTGGATCCAGGGGGCACTGAAGCTTTCTTT. Translated, it gives CASSLDPGGTEAFF.

This clonotype came up a few times. The chain couples TRBV6-5 to TRBJ2-7, with D hard to call. The germline V gene encodes CDR1 MNHEY and CDR2 SVGAGI. CDR3 length: 15 amino acids. Between the trimmed V and J ends, which lost 6 bases and 1 base, there was a span of 16 bases. CDR3 amino acids: CASRRAELSSYEQYF. CDR3 bases: TGTGCCAGCAGGCGCGCGGAGCTATCTTCCTACGAGCAGTACTTC.

This clonotype has just a few counts. The chain couples TRBV6-2 or TRBV6-3 to TRBJ2-7; D perhaps matches TRBD2 (6 bases). CDR1 and CDR2 (germline): MNHEY, SVGEGT. The CDR3 length is 13 residues. Trimming pared 5 bases from V and 9 bases from J, leaving 17 bases between. CDR3 sequence: CASSAGRERVQYV. Here the CDR3 DNA reads TGTGCCAGCAGTGCGGGAAGGGAAAGGGTGCAGTACGTC.

This clonotype was counted at least ten times. This chain joins TRBV12-3 or TRBV12-4 and TRBJ2-1, with 10 bases identical to TRBD1. The CDR3 sequence is 15 residues long. Germline trimming cut 5 bases from V and 2 bases from J; bases unmatched to any gene: 3. The CDR3 is CASSTDRGPYNEQFF. The CDR3 DNA is TGTGCCAGCAGTACTGACAGGGGGCCCTACAATGAGCAGTTCTTC.